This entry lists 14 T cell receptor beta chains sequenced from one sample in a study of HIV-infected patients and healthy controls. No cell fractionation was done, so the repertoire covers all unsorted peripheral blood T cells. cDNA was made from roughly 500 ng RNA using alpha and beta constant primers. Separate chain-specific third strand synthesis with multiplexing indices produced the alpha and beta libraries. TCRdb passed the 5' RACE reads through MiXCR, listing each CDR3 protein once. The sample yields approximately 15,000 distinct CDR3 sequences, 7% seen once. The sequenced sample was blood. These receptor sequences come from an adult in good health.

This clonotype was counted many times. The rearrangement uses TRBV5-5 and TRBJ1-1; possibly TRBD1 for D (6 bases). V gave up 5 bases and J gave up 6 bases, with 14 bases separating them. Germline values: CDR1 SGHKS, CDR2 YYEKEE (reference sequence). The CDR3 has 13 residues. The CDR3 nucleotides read TGTGCCAGCAGTAAGGACAGTCTTCCTGAAGCTTTCTTT. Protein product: CASSKDSLPEAFF.

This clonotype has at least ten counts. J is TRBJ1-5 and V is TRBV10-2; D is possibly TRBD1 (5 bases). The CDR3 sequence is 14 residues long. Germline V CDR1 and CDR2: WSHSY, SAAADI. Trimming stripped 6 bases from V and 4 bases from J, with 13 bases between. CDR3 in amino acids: CASSSGTLNQPQHF. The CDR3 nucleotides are TGCGCCAGCAGCTCCGGGACTTTAAATCAGCCCCAGCATTTT.

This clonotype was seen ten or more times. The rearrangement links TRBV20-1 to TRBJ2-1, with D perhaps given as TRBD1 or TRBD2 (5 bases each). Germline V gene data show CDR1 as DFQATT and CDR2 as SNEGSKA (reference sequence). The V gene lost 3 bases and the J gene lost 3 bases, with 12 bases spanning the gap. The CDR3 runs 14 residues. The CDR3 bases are TGCAGTGCTAGCGGGGCTCCGAACTACAATGAGCAGTTCTTC. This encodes CSASGAPNYNEQFF.

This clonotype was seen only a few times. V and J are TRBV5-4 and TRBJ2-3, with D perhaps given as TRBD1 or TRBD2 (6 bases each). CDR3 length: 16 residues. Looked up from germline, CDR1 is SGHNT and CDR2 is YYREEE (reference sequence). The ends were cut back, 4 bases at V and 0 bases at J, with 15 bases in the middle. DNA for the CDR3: TGTGCCAGCAGCCGTCCCGGGGGACACAGCACAGATACGCAGTATTTT. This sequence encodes CASSRPGGHSTDTQYF.

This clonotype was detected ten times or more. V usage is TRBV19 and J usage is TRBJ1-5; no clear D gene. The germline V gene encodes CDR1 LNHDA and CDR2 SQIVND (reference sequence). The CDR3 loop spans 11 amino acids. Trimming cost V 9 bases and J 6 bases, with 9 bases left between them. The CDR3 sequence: CARWGCQPQHF. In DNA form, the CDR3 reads TGTGCCAGGTGGGGTTGTCAGCCCCAGCATTTT.

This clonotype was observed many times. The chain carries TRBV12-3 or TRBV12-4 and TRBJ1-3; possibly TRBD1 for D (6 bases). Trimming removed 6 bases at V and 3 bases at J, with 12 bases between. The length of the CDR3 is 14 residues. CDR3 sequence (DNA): TGTGCCAGCAGACAGGGTCTGGTTGGAAACACCATATATTTT. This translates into CASRQGLVGNTIYF.

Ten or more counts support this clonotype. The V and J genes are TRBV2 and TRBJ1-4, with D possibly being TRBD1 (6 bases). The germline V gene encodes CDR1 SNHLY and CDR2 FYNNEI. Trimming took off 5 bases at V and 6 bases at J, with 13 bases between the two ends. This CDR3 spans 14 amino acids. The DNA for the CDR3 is TGTGCCAGCAGTATAAAACACAGGGATGAAAAACTGTTTTTT. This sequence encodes CASSIKHRDEKLFF.

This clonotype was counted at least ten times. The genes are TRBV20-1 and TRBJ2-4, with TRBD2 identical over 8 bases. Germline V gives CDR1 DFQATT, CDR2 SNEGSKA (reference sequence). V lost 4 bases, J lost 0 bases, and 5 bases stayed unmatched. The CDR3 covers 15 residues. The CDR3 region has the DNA TGCAGTGCTATAGGGCTAGCGGGAGCCAAAAACATTCAGTACTTC. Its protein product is CSAIGLAGAKNIQYF.

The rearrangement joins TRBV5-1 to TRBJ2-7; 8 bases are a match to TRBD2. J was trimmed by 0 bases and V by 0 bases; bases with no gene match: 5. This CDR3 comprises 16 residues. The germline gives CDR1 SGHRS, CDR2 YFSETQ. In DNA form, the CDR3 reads TGCGCCAGCAGCTTGGATGGGACTAGGCCCTCCTACGAGCAGTACTTC. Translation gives CASSLDGTRPSYEQYF.

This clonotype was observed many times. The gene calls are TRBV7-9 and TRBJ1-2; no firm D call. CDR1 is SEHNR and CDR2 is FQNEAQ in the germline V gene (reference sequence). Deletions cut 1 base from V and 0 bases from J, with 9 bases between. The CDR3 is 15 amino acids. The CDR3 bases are TGTGCCAGCAGCTTAGGGGCGGGAGCTAACTATGGCTACACCTTC. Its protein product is CASSLGAGANYGYTF.

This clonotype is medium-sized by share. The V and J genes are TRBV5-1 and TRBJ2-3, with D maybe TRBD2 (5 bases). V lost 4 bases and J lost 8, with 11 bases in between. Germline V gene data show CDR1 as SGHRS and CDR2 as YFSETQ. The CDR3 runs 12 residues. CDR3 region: CASSPGGVTQYF. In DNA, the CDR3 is TGCGCCAGCAGCCCAGGAGGAGTTACGCAGTATTTT.

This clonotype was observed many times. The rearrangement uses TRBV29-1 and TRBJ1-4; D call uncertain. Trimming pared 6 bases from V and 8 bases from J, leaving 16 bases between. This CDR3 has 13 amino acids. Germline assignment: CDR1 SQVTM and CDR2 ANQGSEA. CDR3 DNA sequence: TGCAGCGTCAGAGGAAGGGTTGGGGAAAAACTGTTTTTT. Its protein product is CSVRGRVGEKLFF.

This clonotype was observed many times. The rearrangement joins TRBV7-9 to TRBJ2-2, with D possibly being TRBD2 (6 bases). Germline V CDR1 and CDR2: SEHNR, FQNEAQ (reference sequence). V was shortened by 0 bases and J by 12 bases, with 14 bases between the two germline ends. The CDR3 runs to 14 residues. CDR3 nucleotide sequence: TGTGCCAGCAGCTTAGCTCCTAGCGAGGGGAAGCTGTTTTTT. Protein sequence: CASSLAPSEGKLFF.

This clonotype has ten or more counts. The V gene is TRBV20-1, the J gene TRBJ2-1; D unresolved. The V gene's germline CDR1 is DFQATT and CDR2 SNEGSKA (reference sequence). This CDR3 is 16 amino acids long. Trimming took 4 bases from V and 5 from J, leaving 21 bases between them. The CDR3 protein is CSANHEGARPHNEQFF. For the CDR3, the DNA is TGCAGTGCTAACCACGAAGGAGCACGACCCCACAATGAGCAGTTCTTC.